These 30 T cell receptor beta chains share one sample of origin, sequenced in a study of cytotoxic CD8 clonotypes in ibrutinib-treated CLL. Sequencing was performed with immunoSEQ multiplex PCR; in TCRdb, only in-frame clones are kept and a portion is missing. Of tens of thousands of clones listed, 54% are singletons. The sequencing here drew on PBMCs, taken at disease progression, from a patient treated with ibrutinib. The receptors come from a human donor with chronic lymphocytic leukemia.

This clone was counted only a few times. The V gene is TRBV5-1, the J gene TRBJ2-2; the match to TRBD1 covers 10 bases. The CDR3 is 16 residues long. V shed 1 base and J 7 bases; nucleotides not matched to a gene: 7. Germline loops: CDR1 SGHRS, CDR2 YFSETQ. The CDR3 DNA is TGCGCCAGCAGCTTGCGGGGACAGGGGCTCAGCGGGGAGCTGTTTTTT. It yields the protein CASSLRGQGLSGELFF.

The chain couples TRBV9 to TRBJ2-1; either TRBD1 or TRBD2 may fit D (6 bases each). Germline values: CDR1 SGDLS, CDR2 YYNGEE. The ends were cut back, 0 bases at V and 4 bases at J, with 11 bases in the middle. The CDR3 runs 15 residues. CDR3 in amino acids: CASSVGGAGYNEQFF. The CDR3 DNA is TGTGCCAGCAGCGTAGGGGGGGCTGGATACAATGAGCAGTTCTTC.

The rearrangement uses TRBV6-1 and TRBJ2-5; TRBD1 might be the D (6 bases). The CDR3 extends over 14 amino acids. Germline assignment: CDR1 MNHNS and CDR2 SASEGT. V shed 7 bases and J shed 2 bases, with 14 bases lying between them. CDR3 residues: CASMKDRIQETQYF. The CDR3 bases are TGTGCCAGCATGAAAGACAGGATTCAAGAGACCCAGTACTTC.

The CDR3: CATSRDGITYGYTF. CDR3 DNA: TGTGCCACCAGCAGAGATGGAATAACTTATGGCTACACCTTC. The chain is built from TRBV15 and TRBJ1-2; no clear D. V was shortened by 0 bases and J by 5 bases, with 10 bases between the two germline ends. Germline CDR1 reads LNHNV; CDR2 reads YYDKDF (reference sequence). The CDR3 is 14 residues long.

The V call is TRBV2, the J call TRBJ1-5, with 10 bases identical to TRBD1. Germline V gene sequence: CDR1 SNHLY, CDR2 FYNNEI. V lost 4 bases to trimming and J lost 4 bases; unmatched junction nucleotides: 10. CDR3 length: 17 amino acids. Written as DNA, the CDR3 is TGTGCCAGCAGTGCTGTGACGGGACAGGGGTATAATCAGCCCCAGCATTTT. This gives the protein CASSAVTGQGYNQPQHF.

The chain couples TRBV20-1 to TRBJ2-3; 7 bases fit TRBD2. V dropped 6 bases and J dropped 14; count of bases not matched to a gene: 11. Germline V gene data show CDR1 as DFQATT and CDR2 as SNEGSKA (reference sequence). The CDR3 extends over 11 amino acids. CDR3 DNA: TGCAGTGCCCAGTGGGGGACTATTTGGTATTTT. As protein: CSAQWGTIWYF.

This clone was found a few times. The rearrangement joins TRBV9 to TRBJ1-1; the D gene is possibly TRBD1 (6 bases). Per germline, CDR1 SGDLS and CDR2 YYNGEE. This CDR3 spans 14 amino acids. With 4 bases removed from V and 3 bases from J, the gap between germline ends came to 13 bases. CDR3 in amino acids: CASSYRALDTEAFF. Written as DNA, the CDR3 is TGTGCCAGCAGCTACAGGGCCTTGGACACTGAAGCTTTCTTT.

The chain links TRBV6-1 to TRBJ2-1, with D uncertain. The ends were cut back, 2 bases at V and 10 bases at J, with 9 bases in the middle. CDR3 size: 12 residues. Germline CDR1 reads MNHNS; CDR2 reads SASEGT. The CDR3 nucleotides read TGTGCCAGCAGTGAATATTTCTGGGAGCAGTTCTTC. Protein: CASSEYFWEQFF.

This clone was seen a handful of times. The V and J genes are TRBV5-1 and TRBJ2-7, with no clear D. Trimming removed 5 bases at V and 6 bases at J, with 9 bases between. CDR1 and CDR2 from the germline V gene are SGHRS and YFSETQ. The CDR3 has 11 amino acids. CDR3 bases: TGCGCCAGCAGTTTCGGCCTCGAGCAGTACTTC. Protein sequence: CASSFGLEQYF.

The chain has TRBV5-6 and TRBJ1-5; a possible D gene is TRBD1 (6 bases). Trimming pared 2 bases from V and 4 bases from J, leaving 16 bases between. The CDR3 runs 16 residues. CDR1 is SGHDT, CDR2 YYEEEE, per germline. The CDR3 DNA reads TGTGCCAGCAGCTTTCGACCAGGGGAGACAAATCAGCCCCAGCATTTT. Its protein product is CASSFRPGETNQPQHF.

The rearrangement links TRBV11-2 to TRBJ2-5; D gene uncertain. V dropped 5 bases and J dropped 2 bases, with 12 bases sitting between them. The CDR3 is made up of 14 amino acids. The germline CDR1 and CDR2 sequences are SGHAT and FQNNGV. In DNA form, the CDR3 reads TGTGCCAGCAGCCCGCTTTGGGGACAAGAGACCCAGTACTTC. Its translation is CASSPLWGQETQYF. Full variable domain (missing parts from reference TRBV11-2 and TRBJ2-5): EAGVAQSPRYKIIEKRQSVAFWCNPISGHATLYWYQQILGQGPKLLIQFQNNGVVDDSQLPKDRFSAERLKGVDSTLKIQPAKLEDSAVYLCASSPLWGQETQYFGPGTRLLVL.

This chain connects TRBV6-5 to TRBJ1-2, with a weak D call TRBD1 (6 bases). Per the germline V gene, CDR1 is MNHEY and CDR2 is SVGAGI. The CDR3 has 16 amino acids. Trimming removed 1 base at V and 2 bases at J, with 14 bases between. CDR3 bases: TGTGCCAGCAGTTACTATACCTCCGGACAGAACTATGGCTACACCTTC. Translating it yields CASSYYTSGQNYGYTF.

This clone was picked up a small number of times. The genes are TRBV28 and TRBJ1-5; no clear D gene. Trimming stripped 6 bases from V and 3 bases from J, with 9 bases between. The CDR3 runs 13 residues. Germline V gene lookup returns CDR1 MDHEN and CDR2 SYDVKM. CDR3 region: CASRVLANQPQHF. CDR3 coding DNA: TGTGCCAGCAGAGTATTAGCCAATCAGCCCCAGCATTTT.

DNA of the CDR3: TGTGCCTGGAGGGGGCCCCCGGGCACCGGGGAGCTGTTTTTT. Translation gives CAWRGPPGTGELFF. The rearrangement uses TRBV30 and TRBJ2-2; tentatively, D is TRBD1 (5 bases). Looked up from germline, CDR1 is GTSNPN and CDR2 is SVGIG (reference sequence). The V gene lost 3 bases and the J gene lost 4 bases, with 12 bases spanning the gap. There are 14 residues in the CDR3.

This chain connects TRBV19 to TRBJ1-2, with D possibly matching TRBD1 (5 bases). V lost 3 bases and J lost 1, with 9 bases in between. The V gene's germline CDR1 is LNHDA and CDR2 SQIVND (reference sequence). The length of the CDR3 is 14 residues. CDR3 sequence (DNA): TGTGCCAGTAGTATCGCAGGGTTTAACTATGGCTACACCTTC. Translating gives CASSIAGFNYGYTF.

The CDR3 loop reads CASSLAFGETQYF. The CDR3 DNA reads as TGTGCCAGCAGCTTAGCTTTCGGGGAGACCCAGTACTTC. The chain joins TRBV7-3 to TRBJ2-5, with D hard to call. V dropped 2 bases and J dropped 5 bases, with 9 bases sitting between them. Germline loops: CDR1 SGHTA, CDR2 FQGTGA. The CDR3 sequence is 13 residues long.

This clone was observed a few times. The chain has TRBV28 and TRBJ2-3; tentatively, D is TRBD2 (7 bases). Germline assignment: CDR1 MDHEN and CDR2 SYDVKM. V was pared by 6 bases and J by 7 bases, with 20 bases between. The length of the CDR3 is 15 residues. DNA for the CDR3: TGTGCCAGCAGACCTTCGCGGGGGCCGTTAAATACGCAGTATTTT. The encoded protein is CASRPSRGPLNTQYF.

The gene calls are TRBV11-3 and TRBJ1-1; a possible D gene is TRBD1 (5 bases). There are 13 residues in the CDR3. The V end lost 0 bases, the J end lost 7 bases, and 9 bases lay between the germline ends. CDR1 and CDR2 (germline): SGHNT, YENEEA. CDR3 sequence reads: CASSLDQQGEAFF. DNA of the CDR3: TGTGCCAGCAGCTTAGATCAGCAGGGTGAAGCTTTCTTT.

J is TRBJ2-7 and V is TRBV11-2; 10 bases align to TRBD2. Germline V gene lookup returns CDR1 SGHAT and CDR2 FQNNGV. The CDR3 is made up of 16 amino acids. V lost 4 bases and J lost 3; bases outside the gene matches: 9. In DNA form, the CDR3 reads TGTGCCAGCAGCTCCCCCGCCGAGCGGGGGGGCTACGAGCAGTACTTC. It is translated as CASSSPAERGGYEQYF.

The V and J genes are TRBV7-2 and TRBJ1-5; no reliable D call. Germline values: CDR1 SGHTA, CDR2 FQGNSA. The CDR3 runs to 17 residues. V dropped 1 base and J dropped 0 bases, with 13 bases sitting between them. DNA for the CDR3: TGTGCCAGCAGCTTAGTTCCCGCAGACTATAGCAATCAGCCCCAGCATTTT. As protein: CASSLVPADYSNQPQHF. The entire variable domain, with the rest obtained from reference TRBV7-2 and TRBJ1-5, is as follows: GAGVSQSPSNKVTEKGKDVELRCDPISGHTALYWYRQSLGQGLEFLIYFQGNSAPDKSGLPSDRFSAERTGGSVSTLTIQRTQQEDSAVYLCASSLVPADYSNQPQHFGDGTRLSIL.

This clone was detected many times. The CDR3 spells CASSVDSGANTEAFF. The CDR3 region has the DNA TGTGCCAGCAGCGTCGATTCGGGGGCGAACACTGAAGCTTTCTTT. The chain is built from TRBV9 and TRBJ1-1, with a weak D call TRBD1 (6 bases). V gave up 2 bases and J gave up 1 base, with 12 bases separating them. Germline V lookup: CDR1 SGDLS, CDR2 YYNGEE. The CDR3 totals 15 residues.

The V gene is TRBV28, the J gene TRBJ1-2, with D perhaps matching TRBD1 (5 bases). V shed 4 bases and J shed 8 bases, with 17 bases lying between them. CDR1 and CDR2 from the germline V gene are MDHEN and SYDVKM. The CDR3 sequence is 14 residues long. CDR3 coding DNA: TGTGCCAGCAGTTCAGGGCAGAGTGTCGGGGGCTACACCTTC. Protein sequence: CASSSGQSVGGYTF.

The chain joins TRBV28 to TRBJ1-4; 7 bases are a match to TRBD1. Losses at the gene ends were 8 bases for V and 7 bases for J; bases not matched to a gene: 7. The germline V gene has CDR1 MDHEN and CDR2 SYDVKM. The CDR3 runs 13 residues. This CDR3 is CASRDSGREKLFF. CDR3 coding DNA: TGTGCCAGCCGGGACAGCGGACGTGAAAAACTGTTTTTT.

The V call is TRBV6-6, the J call TRBJ2-7; a weak D match, TRBD1 (6 bases). The CDR3 extends over 15 amino acids. The germline CDR1 and CDR2 sequences are MNHNY and SVGAGI (reference sequence). V lost 0 bases and J lost 7, with 16 bases in between. In nucleotides, the CDR3 is TGTGCCAGCAGTTACTCGGCAGGGGCCCCTGATGAGCAGTACTTC. It is translated as CASSYSAGAPDEQYF.

The CDR3 nucleotides are TGTGCCAGCAGCTCGTTCCCCAGGGGACCGAACACTGAAGCTTTCTTT. It codes for CASSSFPRGPNTEAFF. This chain uses TRBV11-2 with TRBJ1-1; possibly TRBD1 for D (6 bases). Between the trimmed V and J ends, which lost 4 bases and 1 base, there was a span of 16 bases. Germline-derived CDR1 and CDR2 are SGHAT and FQNNGV. CDR3 length: 16 amino acids.

This clone was seen a few times. The V call is TRBV15, the J call TRBJ1-2; D gene ambiguous. Germline V gene sequence: CDR1 LNHNV, CDR2 YYDKDF (reference sequence). V was clipped by 5 bases and J by 4 bases, with 5 bases between them. The length of the CDR3 is 11 residues. The CDR3 DNA sequence: TGTGCCACCAGCCCAGGCTATGGCTACACCTTC. Translated, it gives CATSPGYGYTF.

The rearrangement joins TRBV5-5 to TRBJ2-7; TRBD1 agrees at 9 bases. The V segment lost 0 bases and the J segment 4 bases; nucleotides outside the gene matches: 5. CDR3 length equals 15 residues. Germline loops: CDR1 SGHKS, CDR2 YYEKEE (reference sequence). The CDR3 DNA reads as TGTGCCAGCAGCTTGGCGGCGGACAGGGGATACGAGCAGTACTTC. It is translated as CASSLAADRGYEQYF.

The chain employs TRBV20-1 and TRBJ1-2; D is undetermined. The CDR3 has 11 residues. Per the germline V gene, CDR1 is DFQATT and CDR2 is SNEGSKA (reference sequence). Trimming removed 6 bases from V and 8 bases from J, with 13 bases in between. This CDR3 reads CSAKPQGGYTF. CDR3 sequence (DNA): TGCAGTGCCAAGCCCCAAGGGGGCTACACCTTC.

This clone was recorded once. The chain uses TRBV19 and TRBJ2-7; 7 nucleotides align to TRBD2. There are 13 residues in the CDR3. V shed 7 bases, J shed 2 bases, and the junction held 5 bases outside the gene matches. Germline assignment: CDR1 LNHDA and CDR2 SQIVND (reference sequence). Here the CDR3 reads CASTAGAAYEQYF. CDR3 DNA sequence: TGTGCCAGTACTGCGGGAGCCGCCTACGAGCAGTACTTC.

This clone has just a few counts. This chain links TRBV28 with TRBJ1-4, with D unclear. The CDR3 has 16 amino acids. Deletions cut 3 bases from V and 0 bases from J, with 11 bases between. CDR1 and CDR2 from the germline V gene are MDHEN and SYDVKM. For the CDR3, the DNA is TGTGCCAGCAGTTTGGTGGGTTCGGCAACTAATGAAAAACTGTTTTTT. This gives the protein CASSLVGSATNEKLFF. The full variable domain, in which reference TRBV28 and TRBJ1-4 provide the parts outside the CDR3, is DVKVTQSSRYLVKRTGEKVFLECVQDMDHENMFWYRQDPGLGLRLIYFSYDVKMKEKGDIPEGYSVSREKKERFSLILESASTNQTSMYLCASSLVGSATNEKLFFGSGTQLSVL.